Each of the 12 T cell receptor beta chains below was sequenced from the same sample in a study of cytomegalovirus exposure and HLA in healthy donors. With 60 Vbeta and 13 Jbeta primers, the PCR was carried out. Clones were read by immunoSEQ multiplex PCR, and TCRdb kept only the in-frame ones, dropping some. In the table there are about 160,000 clones, roughly 80% of which are singletons. The specimen sequenced was PBMCs. These receptors were taken from a woman aged 30 to 39 in good health and CMV-seronegative.

The V call is TRBV7-2, the J call TRBJ1-2; D perhaps matches TRBD1 (6 bases). Trimming removed 6 bases from V and 3 bases from J, with 14 bases in between. Germline CDR1 and CDR2: SGHTA and FQGNSA. The CDR3 spans 14 residues. CDR3: CASRVGGADYGYTF. Here the CDR3 DNA reads TGTGCCAGCAGGGTAGGGGGGGCGGACTATGGCTACACCTTC.

J is TRBJ1-2 and V is TRBV27; 8 nucleotides agree with TRBD1. Germline-derived CDR1 and CDR2 are MNHEY and SMNVEV (reference sequence). V lost 4 bases and J lost 6; bases outside the gene matches: 13. The CDR3 loop spans 16 amino acids. CDR3 sequence (DNA): TGTGCCAGCAGTTCGATCAGACCAGGGGGCCGGGATGGCTACACCTTC. This sequence encodes CASSSIRPGGRDGYTF.

The J gene is TRBJ1-2, the V gene TRBV2; tentatively, D is TRBD1 (5 bases). V lost 5 bases, J lost 0 bases, and 19 bases lay in between. The CDR3 extends over 17 amino acids. CDR1 is SNHLY, CDR2 FYNNEI, per germline. CDR3 in amino acids: CASSPEQGYEANYGYTF. For the CDR3, the DNA is TGTGCCAGCAGTCCAGAGCAGGGATACGAAGCTAACTATGGCTACACCTTC.

The chain recombines TRBV7-2 with TRBJ1-1; TRBD1 matches 7 bases. Germline V gene lookup returns CDR1 SGHTA and CDR2 FQGNSA. The CDR3 sequence is 16 residues long. Trimming removed 5 bases from V and 0 bases from J; junction bases left unmatched: 9. The CDR3 DNA reads TGTGCCAGCAGCAGAGTGGGACAGCTCATGAACACTGAAGCTTTCTTT. Translated, it gives CASSRVGQLMNTEAFF. The variable domain in full, completed from reference TRBV7-2 and TRBJ1-1, reads GAGVSQSPSNKVTEKGKDVELRCDPISGHTALYWYRQSLGQGLEFLIYFQGNSAPDKSGLPSDRFSAERTGGSVSTLTIQRTQQEDSAVYLCASSRVGQLMNTEAFFGQGTRLTVV.

Only a few counts were recorded for this clone. The chain is built from TRBV27 and TRBJ2-7; D might be TRBD1 (6 bases). Germline lookup yields CDR1 MNHEY and CDR2 SMNVEV (reference sequence). This CDR3 has 13 amino acids. Trimming took 3 bases from V and 4 from J, leaving 10 bases between them. The CDR3 DNA sequence: TGTGCCAGCAGTTTTGCAGGGGAGTACGAGCAGTACTTC. It yields the protein CASSFAGEYEQYF.

This chain joins TRBV28 and TRBJ2-1; maybe TRBD1 (5 bases). V was shortened by 8 bases and J by 6 bases, with 14 bases between the two germline ends. The length of the CDR3 is 13 residues. The germline CDR1 and CDR2 sequences are MDHEN and SYDVKM. The CDR3 coding sequence is TGTGCCAGCCAGGGCAGAGAATTCAATGAGCAGTTCTTC. Its protein product is CASQGREFNEQFF.

J is TRBJ1-1 and V is TRBV29-1, with TRBD1 as a possible D gene (6 bases). The CDR3 runs to 13 residues. From germline, CDR1 is SQVTM and CDR2 ANQGSEA. The V and J ends lost 7 bases and 0 bases respectively, with 12 bases between them. The CDR3 reads CSATGYMNTEAFF. Here the CDR3 DNA reads TGCAGCGCGACAGGATACATGAACACTGAAGCTTTCTTT.

The chain carries TRBV10-3 and TRBJ2-5; D might be TRBD2 (7 bases). The V end lost 7 bases, the J end lost 5 bases, and 14 bases lay between the germline ends. From germline, CDR1 is ENHRY and CDR2 SYGVKD. This CDR3 has 13 amino acids. CDR3 DNA sequence: TGTGCCATCAATCCAGGGGAGGGTGAGACCCAGTACTTC. Amino acid sequence: CAINPGEGETQYF.

The J gene is TRBJ2-5, the V gene TRBV5-1; D possibly corresponds to TRBD2 (6 bases). The CDR3 is 15 residues long. From germline, CDR1 is SGHRS and CDR2 YFSETQ. V was shortened by 6 bases and J by 4 bases, with 19 bases between the two germline ends. The CDR3 region has the DNA TGCGCCAGCACCATAAAGGGACTTGCGGGAGAGACCCAGTACTTC. Its translation: CASTIKGLAGETQYF.

This chain uses TRBV2 with TRBJ1-2, with D possibly matching TRBD1 (5 bases). The ends were cut back, 3 bases at V and 4 bases at J, with 9 bases in the middle. CDR1 and CDR2 from the germline V gene are SNHLY and FYNNEI. CDR3 length: 13 amino acids. CDR3 DNA: TGTGCCAGCAGTGACAGGGTACCCTATGGCTACACCTTC. Translated: CASSDRVPYGYTF.

J is TRBJ2-2 and V is TRBV5-1; 8 nucleotides line up with TRBD1. V lost 4 bases to trimming and J lost 7 bases; unmatched junction nucleotides: 6. The CDR3 contains 14 residues. The germline V gene encodes CDR1 SGHRS and CDR2 YFSETQ. The CDR3 here is CASSPGQGLGELFF. The DNA of the CDR3 is TGCGCCAGCAGCCCAGGACAGGGTCTCGGGGAGCTGTTTTTT.

The rearrangement links TRBV4-1 to TRBJ2-3; D is possibly TRBD2 (6 bases). This CDR3 contains 14 residues. Deletions cut 3 bases from V and 2 bases from J, with 9 bases between. Germline values: CDR1 MGHRA, CDR2 YSYEKL. The DNA of the CDR3 is TGCGCCAGCAGCCAGGGGGAGGCCACAGATACGCAGTATTTT. Protein: CASSQGEATDTQYF.